The T cell receptor beta chain under discussion was sequenced for a study of T cell clonotyping in hematopoietic cell transplantation. Germline CDR1 SQVTM, CDR2 ANQGSEA. The V segment lost 3 bases and the J segment 4 bases; nucleotides outside the gene matches: 5. This CDR3 contains 14 residues. The repertoire was sequenced with immunoSEQ multiplex PCR; TCRdb's copy has only in-frame clones and lacks some. Of some 11,000 clones in the sample, 45% to 50% are singletons; the top ten hold approximately 9%. The chain has TRBV29-1 and TRBJ2-3; 9 nucleotides line up with TRBD1. This receptor was obtained from a male patient aged 50 or older who had an allogeneic stem cell transplant from an unrelated donor, so the T cells may come from the graft donor. Some clones in this sample may be carry-over from other donors' samples. The source material was PBMCs, sampled 30 days after allogeneic stem cell transplant. The CDR3 region has the DNA TGCAGCGTTGACGGGACAGGGTTTGCAGATACGCAGTATTTT. This codes for CSVDGTGFADTQYF.